This T cell receptor beta chain came from a study of CD8 T cells in Susac syndrome. Germline CDR1 is SGHTA and CDR2 is FQGTGA. This CDR3 region has 15 residues. Trimming took 0 bases from V and 3 from J, leaving 10 bases between them. Negative isolation yielded CD4+ and CD8+ T cells, and FACS enriched TEMRA cells. RNA totalling about 0.45 to 1 ug underwent reverse transcription with random hexamers. TCRdb re-called the immunoSEQ multiplex PCR reads through MiXCR, storing one row per CDR3 protein. The data contain about 130,000 distinct CDR3 sequences, just under 95% of them singletons. Sequencing was performed on CD8+ T cells from PBMCs. This TCR was sampled from a human donor with Susac syndrome. The chain joins TRBV7-3 to TRBJ2-3, with D hard to call. The DNA of the CDR3 is TGTGCCAGCAGCTTAACCGGGTATATAACAGATACGCAGTATTTT. It yields the protein CASSLTGYITDTQYF.